This T cell receptor (beta chain) comes out of a study of cytomegalovirus exposure and HLA in healthy donors. Study outcomes and limitations: In vitro checks showed that a few CMV-associated chains really do target CMV antigens.

Only in-frame clones appear in the TCRdb table, and some are missing; sequencing was by immunoSEQ multiplex PCR. Of about 120,000 clones in the sample, roughly 88% were seen once. This clone was recorded only once. As yet, its antigen is unknown. The V gene lost 8 bases and the J gene lost 6 bases, with 16 bases spanning the gap. The V gene's germline CDR1 is LNHDA and CDR2 SQIVND (reference sequence). This CDR3 is built from 14 residues. V is TRBV19 and J is TRBJ2-2; maybe TRBD2 (6 bases). The specimen was PBMCs. This TCR was recovered from a woman younger than 30 in good health and CMV-seropositive. The CDR3 loop reads CASQEGRYAGELFF. The CDR3 DNA sequence: TGTGCCAGTCAGGAGGGGAGGTACGCCGGGGAGCTGTTTTTT.